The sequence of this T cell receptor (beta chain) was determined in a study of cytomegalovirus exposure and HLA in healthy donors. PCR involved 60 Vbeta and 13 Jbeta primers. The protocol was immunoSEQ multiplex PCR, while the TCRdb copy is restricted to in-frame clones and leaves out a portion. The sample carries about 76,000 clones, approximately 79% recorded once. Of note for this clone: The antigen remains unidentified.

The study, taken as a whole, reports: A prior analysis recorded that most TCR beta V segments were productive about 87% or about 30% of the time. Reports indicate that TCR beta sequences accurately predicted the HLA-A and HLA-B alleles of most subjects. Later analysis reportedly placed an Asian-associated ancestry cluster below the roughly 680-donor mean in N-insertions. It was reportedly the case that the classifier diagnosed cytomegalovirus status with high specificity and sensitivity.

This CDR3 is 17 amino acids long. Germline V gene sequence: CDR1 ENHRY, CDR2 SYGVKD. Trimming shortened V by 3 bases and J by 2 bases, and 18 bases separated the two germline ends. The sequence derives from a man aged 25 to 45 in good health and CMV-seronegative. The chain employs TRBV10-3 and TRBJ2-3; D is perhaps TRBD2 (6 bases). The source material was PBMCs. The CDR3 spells CAISDPGLAGITDTQYF. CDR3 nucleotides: TGTGCCATCAGTGATCCGGGATTGGCGGGAATCACAGATACGCAGTATTTT.